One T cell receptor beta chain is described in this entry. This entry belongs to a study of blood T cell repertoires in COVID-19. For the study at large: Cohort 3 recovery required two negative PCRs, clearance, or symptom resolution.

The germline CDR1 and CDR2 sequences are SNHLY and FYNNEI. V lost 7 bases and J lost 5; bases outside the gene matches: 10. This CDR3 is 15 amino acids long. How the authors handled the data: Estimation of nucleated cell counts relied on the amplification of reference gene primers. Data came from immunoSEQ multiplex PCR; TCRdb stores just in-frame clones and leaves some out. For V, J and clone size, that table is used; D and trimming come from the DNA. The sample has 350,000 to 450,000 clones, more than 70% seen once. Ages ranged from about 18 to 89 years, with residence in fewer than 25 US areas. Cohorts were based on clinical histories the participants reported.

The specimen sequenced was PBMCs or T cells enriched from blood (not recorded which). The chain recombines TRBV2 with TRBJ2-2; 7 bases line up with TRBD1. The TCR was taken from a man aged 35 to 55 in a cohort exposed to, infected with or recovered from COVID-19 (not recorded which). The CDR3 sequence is CASKGEGAGTGELFF. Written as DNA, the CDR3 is TGTGCCAGCAAGGGTGAGGGGGCCGGGACCGGGGAGCTGTTTTTT.